This T cell receptor beta chain was sequenced during a study of Tregs in tolerant kidney transplant recipients. Sequencing used immunoSEQ multiplex PCR; TCRdb keeps in-frame clones, though not all of them. In the table there are some 250,000 clones, approximately 84% of which are singletons. The CDR3 spans 15 residues. V was cut by 4 bases and J by 0 bases, with 10 bases left in between. Germline CDR1 is SGHTA and CDR2 is FQGTGA. This receptor was taken from a human donor in good health. The chain employs TRBV7-3 and TRBJ1-3, with D uncertain. Sample: CD4+ T cells from blood. The CDR3 region has the DNA TGTGCCAGCAGCTCCCGATCCCGCTCTGGAAACACCATATATTTT. The encoded protein is CASSSRSRSGNTIYF.